The sequence of this T cell receptor beta chain was determined in a study of T cell repertoires in cytomegalovirus infection. Whole-study context: Matching HLA type, along with CMV infection, was indicated by public TCR beta signatures.

A note on this clonotype: Its antigen is not identified.

TCRdb processed the reads anew with MiXCR; each CDR3 protein has one entry. The sample has about 920,000 distinct CDR3 sequences; approximately 30% are singletons. Study-wide results and caveats: Carriage of CMV together with the relevant HLA was identifiable through cumulative public TCR beta family frequency.

Sample: cultured CD8+ T cells from PBMCs, taken from culture after CMV antigen stimulation. The sequence was collected from a human donor in good health (CMV status not recorded). Some clones in this sample may be carry-over from other donors' samples.

CDR3 DNA sequence: TGCAGCGTTTGGGACAGGGGGCCGGAAAAACTGTTTTTT. Its translation: CSVWDRGPEKLFF. This chain uses TRBV29-1 with TRBJ1-4, with TRBD1 matching over 12 bases. J gave up 8 bases and V 5 bases, and 3 bases lay outside the gene matches. In germline, CDR1 is SQVTM, CDR2 ANQGSEA. The CDR3 is 13 amino acids.